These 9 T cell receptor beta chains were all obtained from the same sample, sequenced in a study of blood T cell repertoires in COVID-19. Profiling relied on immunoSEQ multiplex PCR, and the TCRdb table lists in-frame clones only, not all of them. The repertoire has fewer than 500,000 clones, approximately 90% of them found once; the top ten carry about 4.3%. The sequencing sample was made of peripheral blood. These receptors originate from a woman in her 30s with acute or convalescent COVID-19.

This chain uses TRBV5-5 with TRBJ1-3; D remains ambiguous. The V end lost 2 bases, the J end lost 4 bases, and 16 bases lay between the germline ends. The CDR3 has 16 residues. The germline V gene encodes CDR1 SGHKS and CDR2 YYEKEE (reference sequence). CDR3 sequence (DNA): TGTGCCAGCAGCTTAATCGCAGATCTTTCCGGAAACACCATATATTTT. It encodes CASSLIADLSGNTIYF.

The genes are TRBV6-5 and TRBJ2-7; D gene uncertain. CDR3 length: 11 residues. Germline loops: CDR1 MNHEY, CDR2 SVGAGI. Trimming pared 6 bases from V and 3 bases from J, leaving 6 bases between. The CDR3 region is CASRRSYEQYF. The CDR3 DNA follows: TGTGCCAGCAGGCGTAGCTACGAGCAGTACTTC.

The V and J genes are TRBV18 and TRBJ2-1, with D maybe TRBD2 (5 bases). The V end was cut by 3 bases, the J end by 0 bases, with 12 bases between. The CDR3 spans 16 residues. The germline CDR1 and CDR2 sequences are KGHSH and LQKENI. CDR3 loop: CASSPGGIRSYNEQFF. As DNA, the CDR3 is TGTGCCAGCTCACCTGGAGGCATCCGCTCCTACAATGAGCAGTTCTTC.

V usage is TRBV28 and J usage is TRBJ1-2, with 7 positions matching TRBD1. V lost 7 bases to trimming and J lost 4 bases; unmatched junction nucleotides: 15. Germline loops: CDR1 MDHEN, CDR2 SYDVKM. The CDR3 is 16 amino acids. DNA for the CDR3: TGTGCCAGCATGCGTACAGGGGAATTGCGAGGCTATGGCTACACCTTC. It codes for CASMRTGELRGYGYTF.

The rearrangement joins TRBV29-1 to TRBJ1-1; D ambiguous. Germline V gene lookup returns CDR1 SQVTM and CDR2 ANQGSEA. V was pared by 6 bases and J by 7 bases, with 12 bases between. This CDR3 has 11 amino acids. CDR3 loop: CSVRRGDEAFF. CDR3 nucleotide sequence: TGCAGCGTACGTAGAGGAGATGAAGCTTTCTTT.

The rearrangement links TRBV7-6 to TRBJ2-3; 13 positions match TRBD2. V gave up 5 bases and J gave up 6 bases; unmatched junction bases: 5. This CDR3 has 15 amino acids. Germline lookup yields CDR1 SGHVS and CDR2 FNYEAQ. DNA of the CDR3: TGTGCCAGCAGCCGAACTAGCGGGGGGGTGGATACGCAGTATTTT. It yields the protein CASSRTSGGVDTQYF.

CDR3 amino acids: CASSISRQGTEAFF. The CDR3 DNA follows: TGTGCCAGTAGTATATCTCGACAGGGCACTGAAGCTTTCTTT. The rearrangement joins TRBV19 to TRBJ1-1, with TRBD1 matching 7 bases. The junction had 4 bases not matched to a gene; V was cut back by 2 bases and J by 4 bases. CDR3 length equals 14 residues. Germline V gene lookup returns CDR1 LNHDA and CDR2 SQIVND (reference sequence).

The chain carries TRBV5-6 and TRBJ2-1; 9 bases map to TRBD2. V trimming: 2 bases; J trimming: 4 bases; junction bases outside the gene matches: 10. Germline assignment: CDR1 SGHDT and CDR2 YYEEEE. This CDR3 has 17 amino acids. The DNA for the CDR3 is TGTGCCAGCAGCTTAAGCGTACGGCGGGGGGGATACAATGAGCAGTTCTTC. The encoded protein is CASSLSVRRGGYNEQFF.

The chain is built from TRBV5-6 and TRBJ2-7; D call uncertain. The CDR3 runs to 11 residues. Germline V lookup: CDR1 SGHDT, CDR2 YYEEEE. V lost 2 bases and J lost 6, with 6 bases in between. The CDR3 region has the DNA TGTGCCAGCAGCTTCGTCTCCGAGCAGTACTTC. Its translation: CASSFVSEQYF.